The rows below give T cell receptor beta chains drawn from one sample of a study of blood T cell repertoires in COVID-19. Here immunoSEQ multiplex PCR was the method, and the copy in TCRdb shows in-frame clones only, minus some. The sample lists approximately 300,000 clones; under 95% were seen once. The sequenced sample was PBMCs or T cells enriched from blood (not recorded which). These receptors were collected from a woman aged 30 to 39 who had recovered from COVID-19. CDR3s include the opening cysteine and the closing phenylalanine or tryptophan. The D gene is left open where the match is weak. Not every row has a clone size; where given, it reads once, few, many or a size class.

D	size	V	J	CDR3	DNA
.	.	TRBV18	TRBJ2-5	CASSPIYKETQYF	TGTGCCAGCTCACCAATTTACAAAGAGACCCAGTACTTC
.	.	TRBV10-3	TRBJ2-2	CAIRATGELFF	TGTGCCATCAGGGCCACCGGGGAGCTGTTTTTT
TRBD1	few	TRBV14	TRBJ2-2	CASSQDRTGSRQTYRELFF	TGTGCCAGCAGCCAGGACAGGACGGGCTCCAGACAAACTTACCGGGAGCTGTTTTTT
TRBD2	once	TRBV4-2	TRBJ2-3	CASSWTGTSGVTSTDTQYF	TGTGCCAGCAGTTGGACCGGGACTAGCGGGGTCACTAGCACAGATACGCAGTATTTT
TRBD2	.	TRBV11-3	TRBJ2-5	CASSLISGGPQETQYF	TGTGCCAGCAGCTTGATTAGCGGGGGGCCTCAAGAGACCCAGTACTTC
TRBD1	.	TRBV5-6	TRBJ2-1	CASSRTGGHNEQFF	TGTGCCAGCAGTCGAACAGGGGGCCACAATGAGCAGTTCTTC
TRBD2	once	TRBV7-3	TRBJ2-3	CASSLGLAGARDTQYF	TGTGCCAGCAGCCTAGGACTAGCGGGAGCCAGAGATACGCAGTATTTT
TRBD2	once	TRBV4-3	TRBJ2-7	CASSPTLAGGPYEQYF	TGCGCCAGCAGCCCTACCCTAGCGGGAGGGCCGTACGAGCAGTACTTC
.	few	TRBV7-2	TRBJ2-1	CASSLARESEQFF	TGTGCCAGCAGCTTAGCGCGGGAAAGTGAGCAGTTCTTC
TRBD1	.	TRBV7-6	TRBJ2-1	CASSKDRGSYNEQFF	TGTGCCAGCAGCAAGGACAGGGGCTCCTACAATGAGCAGTTCTTC
.	many	TRBV7-9	TRBJ2-4	CASSLRGAKNIQYF	TGTGCCAGCAGCCTAAGAGGGGCCAAAAACATTCAGTACTTC
TRBD2	.	TRBV7-2	TRBJ2-7	CASSQVTSGAGEQYF	TGTGCCAGCAGCCAGGTCACTAGCGGGGCTGGGGAGCAGTACTTC
.	.	TRBV5-1	TRBJ2-3	CASSLFGGDDTQYF	TGCGCCAGCAGCTTATTCGGGGGTGACGATACGCAGTATTTT
TRBD1	.	TRBV28	TRBJ2-1	CASSPGQGNNEQFF	TGTGCCAGCAGTCCGGGACAGGGAAACAATGAGCAGTTCTTC
.	.	TRBV19	TRBJ2-3	CASRGVPDTQYF	TGTGCCAGTAGAGGGGTCCCAGATACGCAGTATTTT
TRBD1	.	TRBV4-1	TRBJ1-2	CASSLRDRADYGYTF	TGCGCCAGCAGCCTAAGGGACAGGGCGGACTATGGCTACACCTTC
.	once	TRBV4-1	TRBJ1-3	CASSQEGPGNTIYF	TGCGCCAGCAGCCAAGAGGGGCCTGGAAACACCATATATTTT
TRBD1	.	TRBV11-2	TRBJ1-6	CASSLVPGQGYSPLHF	TGTGCCAGCAGCTTAGTCCCAGGACAGGGTTATTCACCCCTCCACTTT
TRBD2	.	TRBV24-1	TRBJ2-1	CATSVLAGESPHNEQFF	TGTGCCACCAGTGTCCTAGCGGGAGAATCCCCCCACAATGAGCAGTTCTTC
.	many	TRBV19	TRBJ1-1	CASSPLVGHEAEAFF	TGTGCCAGTAGTCCGTTGGTAGGACACGAGGCTGAAGCTTTCTTT
TRBD2	.	TRBV28	TRBJ2-3	CASSLVAGGPDLKDTQYF	TGTGCCAGCAGTCTCGTAGCGGGAGGGCCCGACTTAAAAGATACGCAGTATTTT
TRBD1	.	TRBV7-9	TRBJ1-2	CASSPWTGNGYTF	TGTGCCAGCAGCCCATGGACAGGGAATGGCTACACCTTC
TRBD1	.	TRBV5-5	TRBJ2-6	CASSPTGEGFLSGANVLTF	TGTGCCAGCAGTCCGACAGGGGAAGGTTTTCTATCTGGGGCCAACGTCCTGACTTTC
.	.	TRBV6-5	TRBJ1-1	CASSYYGGTLNTEAFF	TGTGCCAGCAGTTACTACGGGGGGACCCTAAACACTGAAGCTTTCTTT
.	.	TRBV21-1	TRBJ2-2	CASSKREGPTGELFF	TGTGCCAGCAGCAAACGGGAGGGGCCCACCGGGGAGCTGTTTTTT
.	.	TRBV18	TRBJ2-7	CASSPPTRTVYEQYF	TGTGCCAGCTCACCACCGACGAGGACAGTCTACGAGCAGTACTTC
TRBD1	.	TRBV30	TRBJ1-1	CAWTRGTSNTEAFF	TGTGCCTGGACCAGGGGGACATCCAACACTGAAGCTTTCTTT
.	.	TRBV6-5	TRBJ1-1	CASSLIATTNTEAFF	TGTGCCAGCTCTCTTATCGCTACTACTAACACTGAAGCTTTCTTT
.	.	TRBV2	TRBJ1-1	CASSAEGRGVPEAFF	TGTGCCAGCAGTGCTGAGGGGCGGGGGGTCCCTGAAGCTTTCTTT
TRBD2	.	TRBV10-3	TRBJ2-7	CAISYSSSGRESDEQYF	TGTGCCATCAGTTATTCCTCTAGCGGGCGTGAGTCCGACGAGCAGTACTTC
.	.	TRBV11-3	TRBJ2-6	CASSPGFYSGANVLTF	TGTGCCAGCAGCCCCGGGTTCTACTCTGGGGCCAACGTCCTGACTTTC
TRBD1	.	TRBV18	TRBJ1-2	CASSPDRANGYTF	TGTGCCAGCTCACCCGACAGGGCCAATGGCTACACCTTC
.	.	TRBV9	TRBJ2-1	CASSEDRLYNEQFF	TGTGCCAGCAGCGAGGACAGACTTTACAATGAGCAGTTCTTC
.	.	TRBV2	TRBJ1-2	CASSPGTLNGYTF	TGTGCCAGCAGTCCCGGGACACTGAATGGCTACACCTTC
.	.	TRBV5-1	TRBJ1-2	CASSVGNSYGYTF	TGCGCCAGCAGCGTCGGGAATTCCTATGGCTACACCTTC
.	.	TRBV6-6	TRBJ1-6	CASNPFEGSPLHF	TGTGCCAGCAATCCATTCGAGGGTTCACCCCTCCACTTT
TRBD1	.	TRBV12-5	TRBJ2-1	CASGLVVDRAPKEQFF	TGTGCTAGTGGTTTGGTCGTGGACAGGGCGCCAAAGGAGCAGTTCTTC
.	.	TRBV15	TRBJ2-7	CATSSRAGTREQYF	TGTGCCACCAGCAGCAGGGCAGGGACTCGGGAGCAGTACTTC
.	.	TRBV4-3	TRBJ2-7	CASSQDGTGTTSYEQYF	TGCGCCAGCAGCCAGGACGGCACCGGGACAACTTCCTACGAGCAGTACTTC
TRBD2	.	TRBV28	TRBJ2-1	CASRSWTSGGSLSYNEQFF	TGTGCCAGCAGGTCCTGGACTAGCGGGGGTTCCCTCTCCTACAATGAGCAGTTCTTC
.	.	TRBV4-2	TRBJ1-2	CASSQDRGDYGYTF	TGTGCCAGCAGCCAAGACAGGGGTGACTATGGCTACACCTTC
.	.	TRBV28	TRBJ2-7	CASGASSYEQYF	TGTGCCAGCGGAGCGTCTTCCTACGAGCAGTACTTC
TRBD1	.	TRBV28	TRBJ2-5	CASRVRDRGRQETQYF	TGTGCCAGCAGGGTCCGAGACAGGGGGCGACAGGAGACCCAGTACTTC
TRBD1	.	TRBV19	TRBJ1-1	CASTTRRGLGEAFF	TGTGCCAGTACTACTCGCAGGGGGCTCGGTGAAGCTTTCTTT
TRBD1	.	TRBV5-5	TRBJ2-1	CASSLARTGGYNEQFF	TGTGCCAGCAGCTTGGCGCGGACAGGGGGATACAATGAGCAGTTCTTC
.	once	TRBV2	TRBJ2-5	CASMPRGQETQYF	TGTGCCAGCATGCCAAGGGGCCAAGAGACCCAGTACTTC
TRBD1	.	TRBV4-3	TRBJ2-1	CASSQDLGQSSYNEQFF	TGCGCCAGCAGCCAAGATCTGGGACAGAGCTCCTACAATGAGCAGTTCTTC
TRBD1	.	TRBV28	TRBJ2-5	CASSRDSFQETQYF	TGTGCCAGCAGTAGGGACAGCTTCCAAGAGACCCAGTACTTC